A selection of T cell receptor beta chains follows, all from one sample in a study of cytomegalovirus exposure and HLA in healthy donors. Data came from immunoSEQ multiplex PCR; TCRdb stores just in-frame clones and leaves some out. The data contain about 180,000 clones, around 74% of them singletons. The specimen sequenced was PBMCs. The source of these receptors is a female donor in good health and CMV-seronegative. CDR3s include the opening cysteine and the closing phenylalanine or tryptophan. Each record gives: J gene, clone size, D gene, V gene, CDR3 DNA, CDR3 protein. The D gene is left open where the match is weak. Size is omitted from some rows. Given values are once, few, many or a class for expanded clones.

J gene: TRBJ1-5; clone size: NA; D gene: TRBD1; V gene: TRBV7-8; CDR3 DNA: TGTGCCAGCAGCGGACAGGGCCATCAGCCCCAGCATTTT; CDR3 protein: CASSGQGHQPQHF
J gene: TRBJ1-5; clone size: NA; D gene: TRBD1; V gene: TRBV27; CDR3 DNA: TGTGCCAGCAGTTTGTATTGGGACAGGGCGAGGCCCCAGCATTTT; CDR3 protein: CASSLYWDRARPQHF
J gene: TRBJ2-1; clone size: few; D gene: TRBD2; V gene: TRBV28; CDR3 DNA: TGTGCCAGCAAGGGACTAGCGGGAGGGGGCAATGAGCAGTTCTTC; CDR3 protein: CASKGLAGGGNEQFF
J gene: TRBJ2-1; clone size: NA; D gene: TRBD2; V gene: TRBV9; CDR3 DNA: TGTGCCAGCAGCGGAACTAGCGGGAGAGTCCATGAGCAGTTCTTC; CDR3 protein: CASSGTSGRVHEQFF
J gene: TRBJ2-3; clone size: NA; D gene: NA; V gene: TRBV29-1; CDR3 DNA: TGCAGCGTTGGGAGTGGCCTTACGCAGTATTTT; CDR3 protein: CSVGSGLTQYF
J gene: TRBJ1-1; clone size: once; D gene: NA; V gene: TRBV5-1; CDR3 DNA: TGCGCCAGCAACCAGGGGACCGTTCCTACTGAAGCTTTCTTT; CDR3 protein: CASNQGTVPTEAFF
J gene: TRBJ2-7; clone size: NA; D gene: NA; V gene: TRBV7-6; CDR3 DNA: TGTGCCAGCAGCCGGGACACCGGCCCCTACGAGCAGTACTTC; CDR3 protein: CASSRDTGPYEQYF
J gene: TRBJ2-7; clone size: NA; D gene: NA; V gene: TRBV19; CDR3 DNA: TGTGCCAGTAGTATTGAGGAGGGCGGAACCTACGAGCAGTACTTC; CDR3 protein: CASSIEEGGTYEQYF
J gene: TRBJ2-7; clone size: NA; D gene: NA; V gene: TRBV29-1; CDR3 DNA: TGCAGCGCCCCTGGGGGGTCGTACGAGCAGTACTTC; CDR3 protein: CSAPGGSYEQYF
J gene: TRBJ1-2; clone size: NA; D gene: NA; V gene: TRBV14; CDR3 DNA: TGTGCCAGCAGCCAAGCACGAAACAAAAATGGCTACACCTTC; CDR3 protein: CASSQARNKNGYTF
J gene: TRBJ1-1; clone size: NA; D gene: NA; V gene: TRBV11-2; CDR3 DNA: TGTGCCAGCAGCTTACGGGCGGGGGCCGGGAACACTGAAGCTTTCTTT; CDR3 protein: CASSLRAGAGNTEAFF
J gene: TRBJ1-1; clone size: once; D gene: NA; V gene: TRBV5-1; CDR3 DNA: TGCGCCAGCAGCGCGGGGTTGAACACTGAAGCTTTCTTT; CDR3 protein: CASSAGLNTEAFF
J gene: TRBJ2-7; clone size: NA; D gene: TRBD1; V gene: TRBV30; CDR3 DNA: TGTGCCTGGAGTGTACGGGACAGGGTTTCCCACGAGCAGTACTTC; CDR3 protein: CAWSVRDRVSHEQYF
J gene: TRBJ2-1; clone size: NA; D gene: NA; V gene: TRBV27; CDR3 DNA: TGTGCCAGCAGCGGGGGTGATAGCGGCACGTACAATGAGCAGTTCTTC; CDR3 protein: CASSGGDSGTYNEQFF
J gene: TRBJ1-1; clone size: NA; D gene: TRBD1; V gene: TRBV30; CDR3 DNA: TGTGCCTGGACAGGGGGCGAATGGGACACTGAAGCTTTCTTT; CDR3 protein: CAWTGGEWDTEAFF
J gene: TRBJ1-2; clone size: NA; D gene: NA; V gene: TRBV7-2; CDR3 DNA: TGTGCCAGCAGCACAACCGGGACACATGGCTACACCTTC; CDR3 protein: CASSTTGTHGYTF
J gene: TRBJ1-2; clone size: few; D gene: NA; V gene: TRBV2; CDR3 DNA: TGTGCCAGCAGTGAAGGGGCTCAGGGCGACTATGGCTACACCTTC; CDR3 protein: CASSEGAQGDYGYTF
J gene: TRBJ2-3; clone size: NA; D gene: TRBD2; V gene: TRBV5-1; CDR3 DNA: TGCGCCAGCAGCTCTCTAGCGGTAGATACGCAGTATTTT; CDR3 protein: CASSSLAVDTQYF
J gene: TRBJ1-3; clone size: few; D gene: NA; V gene: TRBV5-4; CDR3 DNA: TGTGCCAGCAGCCCGAGCGACGGAGTTGGAAACACCATATATTTT; CDR3 protein: CASSPSDGVGNTIYF
J gene: TRBJ1-1; clone size: NA; D gene: NA; V gene: TRBV6-1; CDR3 DNA: TGTGCCAGCAGTATGGACAGGAACACTGAAGCTTTCTTT; CDR3 protein: CASSMDRNTEAFF
J gene: TRBJ2-7; clone size: NA; D gene: NA; V gene: TRBV27; CDR3 DNA: TGTGCCAGCAGTTTAGACGGGGTAAACTTGCCGTACTTC; CDR3 protein: CASSLDGVNLPYF
J gene: TRBJ2-7; clone size: once; D gene: NA; V gene: TRBV9; CDR3 DNA: TGTGCCAGCAGCCCCAATGGGGCCTACGAGCAGTACTTC; CDR3 protein: CASSPNGAYEQYF
J gene: TRBJ2-7; clone size: NA; D gene: TRBD1; V gene: TRBV4-1; CDR3 DNA: TGCGCCAGCAGCCCGTGGACAGGGGGCCACGAGCAGTACTTC; CDR3 protein: CASSPWTGGHEQYF
J gene: TRBJ1-1; clone size: NA; D gene: NA; V gene: TRBV5-1; CDR3 DNA: TGCGCCAGCAGCTCCGGGAACACTGAAGCTTTCTTT; CDR3 protein: CASSSGNTEAFF
J gene: TRBJ2-7; clone size: NA; D gene: TRBD1; V gene: TRBV7-2; CDR3 DNA: TGTGCCAGCAGCCCGGCCGGGACAGGACCCTACGAGCAGTACTTC; CDR3 protein: CASSPAGTGPYEQYF
J gene: TRBJ2-1; clone size: NA; D gene: NA; V gene: TRBV6-6; CDR3 DNA: TGTGCCAGCATACCCGGGACTCTGTACAATGAGCAGTTCTTC; CDR3 protein: CASIPGTLYNEQFF
J gene: TRBJ2-7; clone size: NA; D gene: NA; V gene: TRBV6-6; CDR3 DNA: TGTGCCAGCTCAGGCGGGGCTACCTACGAGCAGTACTTC; CDR3 protein: CASSGGATYEQYF
J gene: TRBJ2-3; clone size: few; D gene: NA; V gene: TRBV7-9; CDR3 DNA: TGTGCCAGCAGCTCCGGACAGATTGGGACAGATACGCAGTATTTT; CDR3 protein: CASSSGQIGTDTQYF
J gene: TRBJ2-7; clone size: NA; D gene: TRBD1; V gene: TRBV7-9; CDR3 DNA: TGTGCCAGCAGCTCTTTGACAGGGGCCGCCTACGAGCAGTACTTC; CDR3 protein: CASSSLTGAAYEQYF
J gene: TRBJ1-1; clone size: NA; D gene: TRBD1; V gene: TRBV6-6; CDR3 DNA: TGTGCCAGCACTAAAGGACAGGGCGGAACTGAAGCTTTCTTT; CDR3 protein: CASTKGQGGTEAFF
J gene: TRBJ2-7; clone size: NA; D gene: NA; V gene: TRBV11-1; CDR3 DNA: TGTGCCACCCCACGCGTCGGTGTCCCCTCTAGGTGCGAGCAGTACTTC; CDR3 protein: CATPRVGVPSRCEQYF
J gene: TRBJ2-2; clone size: NA; D gene: TRBD2; V gene: TRBV5-1; CDR3 DNA: TGCGCCAGCAGCTTAGGACTAGTCGGGACCGGGGAGCTGTTTTTT; CDR3 protein: CASSLGLVGTGELFF
J gene: TRBJ2-3; clone size: NA; D gene: NA; V gene: TRBV28; CDR3 DNA: TGTGCCAGCAGTTTCGGGGGCACAGATACGCAGTATTTT; CDR3 protein: CASSFGGTDTQYF